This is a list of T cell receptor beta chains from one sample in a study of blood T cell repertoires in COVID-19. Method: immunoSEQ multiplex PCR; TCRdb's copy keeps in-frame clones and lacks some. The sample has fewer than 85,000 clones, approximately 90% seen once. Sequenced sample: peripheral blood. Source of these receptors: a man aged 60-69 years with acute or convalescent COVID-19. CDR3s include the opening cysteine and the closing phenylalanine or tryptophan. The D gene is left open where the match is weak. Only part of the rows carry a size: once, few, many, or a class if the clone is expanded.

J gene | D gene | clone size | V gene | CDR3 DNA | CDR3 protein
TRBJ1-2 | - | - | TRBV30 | TGTGCCTGGAGTGTGGCAGCAGGAGGGAGTGCCTATGGCTACACCTTC | CAWSVAAGGSAYGYTF
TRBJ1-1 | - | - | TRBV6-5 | TGTGCCAGCCTCTCTGGAGGGTTGTCCACTGAAGCTTTCTTT | CASLSGGLSTEAFF
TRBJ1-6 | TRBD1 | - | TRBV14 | TGTGCCAGCAGCCAAGGACAGGGTTATACTTCACCCCTCCACTTT | CASSQGQGYTSPLHF
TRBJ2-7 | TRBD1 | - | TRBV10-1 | TGCGCCAGCAGTCCCGGGACAGGAACCCCCACCAACGAGCAGTACTTC | CASSPGTGTPTNEQYF
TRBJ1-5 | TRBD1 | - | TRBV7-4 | TGTGCCAGCAGCTTCGGGACAGATCAGCCCCAGCATTTT | CASSFGTDQPQHF
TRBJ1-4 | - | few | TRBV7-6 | TGTGCCAGCGGGAGGGAAATGGGTCAAAATGAAAAACTGTTTTTT | CASGREMGQNEKLFF
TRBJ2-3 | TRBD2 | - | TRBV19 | TGTGCCAGTAGTCAAGGACTAGCGGGGCATACGCAGTATTTT | CASSQGLAGHTQYF
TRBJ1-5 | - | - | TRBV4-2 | TGTGCCAGCAGCCAAGATGGGACAAGCAATCAGCCCCAGCATTTT | CASSQDGTSNQPQHF
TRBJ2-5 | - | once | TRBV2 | TGTGCCAGCACTGAAGCTCGAGAGACCCAGTACTTC | CASTEARETQYF
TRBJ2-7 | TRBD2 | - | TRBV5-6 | TGTGCCAGCAGCTTTACGGGGAGGGGCGAGCAGTACTTC | CASSFTGRGEQYF
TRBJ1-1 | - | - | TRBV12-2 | TGTGCAAGTCGCTTAGCGAACAGGGGCGATGAAGCTTTCTTT | CASRLANRGDEAFF
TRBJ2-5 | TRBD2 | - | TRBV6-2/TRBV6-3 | TGTGCCAGCAGTTCGACTAGCGGTAAAGAGACCCAGTACTTC | CASSSTSGKETQYF
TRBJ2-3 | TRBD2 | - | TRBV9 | TGTGCCAGCAGCAGTAGGCCCGGGGGGGATACGCAGTATTTT | CASSSRPGGDTQYF